This T cell receptor (beta chain) was recorded in a study of PD-1 blockade in mismatch repair-deficient tumors. The wider study: Patients had eleven to twelve mismatch repair-deficient cancer types and were previously treated and progressing. Findings and limits, study-wide: Tumor-resident clones, often absent from pretreatment blood, expanded after pembrolizumab and then contracted.

Germline V gene sequence: CDR1 MNHNS, CDR2 SASEGT. The CDR3 extends over 15 amino acids. Trimming stripped 1 base from V and 6 bases from J, with 16 bases between. In the case of this clone: Antigen: not known.

Assay used: immunoSEQ multiplex PCR; TCRdb lists only in-frame clones, some missing. This sample has more than 40,000 clones, with 81% found just once. All patients were mismatch repair deficient, assessed by either PCR or immunohistochemistry. TCR sequencing covered a few patients who responded to pembrolizumab. Source: peripheral blood, taken roughly 21 weeks after starting pembrolizumab. This TCR was sampled from an adult with mismatch repair-deficient cancer. The chain carries TRBV6-1 and TRBJ2-7; a weak D match, TRBD1 (6 bases). CDR3 protein: CASSEEPGAGAEQYF. The CDR3 nucleotides read TGTGCCAGCAGTGAAGAACCCGGTGCAGGGGCCGAGCAGTACTTC.